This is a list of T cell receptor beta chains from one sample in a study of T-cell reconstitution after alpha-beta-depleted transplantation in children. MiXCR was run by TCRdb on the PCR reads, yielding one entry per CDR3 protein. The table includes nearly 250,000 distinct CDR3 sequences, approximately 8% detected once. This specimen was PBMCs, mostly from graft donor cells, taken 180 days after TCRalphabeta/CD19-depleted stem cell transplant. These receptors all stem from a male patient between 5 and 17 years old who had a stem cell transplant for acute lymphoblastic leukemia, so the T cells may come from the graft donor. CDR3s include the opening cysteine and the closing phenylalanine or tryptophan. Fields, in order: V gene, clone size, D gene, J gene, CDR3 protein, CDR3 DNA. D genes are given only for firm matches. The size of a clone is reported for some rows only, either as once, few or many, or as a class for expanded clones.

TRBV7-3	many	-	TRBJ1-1	CASSPGGVPGTEAFF	TGTGCCAGCAGCCCCGGGGGGGTACCGGGCACTGAAGCTTTCTTT
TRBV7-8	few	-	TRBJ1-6	CASSLGGLSSYNSPLHF	TGTGCCAGCAGCTTAGGGGGGTTGAGCTCCTATAATTCACCCCTCCACTTT
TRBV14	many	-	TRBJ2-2	CASSRDTSRPNTGELFF	TGTGCCAGCAGCCGAGACACTAGCAGACCGAACACCGGGGAGCTGTTTTTT
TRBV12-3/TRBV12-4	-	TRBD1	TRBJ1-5	CASSVRGNQPQHF	TGTGCCAGCAGTGTCAGGGGGAATCAGCCCCAGCATTTT
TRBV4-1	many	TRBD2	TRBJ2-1	CASSQDPGSGTSGNNEQFF	TGCGCCAGCAGCCAAGATCCGGGGTCCGGGACTAGCGGGAACAATGAGCAGTTCTTC
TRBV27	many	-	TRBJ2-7	CASSLQGEQYF	TGTGCCAGCAGTTTACAGGGCGAGCAGTACTTC
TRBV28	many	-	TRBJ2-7	CASSGGDRSSYEQYF	TGTGCCAGCAGCGGAGGCGACAGGAGCTCCTACGAGCAGTACTTC
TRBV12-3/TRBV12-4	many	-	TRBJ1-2	CASSGTSGGYTF	TGTGCCAGCAGCGGGACTAGCGGTGGCTACACCTTC
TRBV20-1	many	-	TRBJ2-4	CSAFRVDQNIQYF	TGCAGTGCCTTCAGGGTGGACCAAAACATTCAGTACTTC
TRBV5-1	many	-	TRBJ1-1	CASSLGSGRGAFF	TGCGCCAGCAGCTTGGGGTCGGGGAGAGGGGCTTTCTTT
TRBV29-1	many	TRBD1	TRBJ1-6	CSGVDRVDPYNSPLHF	TGCAGCGGGGTGGACAGGGTAGATCCCTATAATTCACCCCTCCACTTT
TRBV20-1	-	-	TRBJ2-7	CSARDEIAQRYEQYF	TGCAGTGCCAGGGACGAGATAGCACAGCGCTACGAGCAGTACTTC
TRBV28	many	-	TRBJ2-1	CASRPRGTYNEQFF	TGTGCCAGCAGACCCAGGGGCACTTACAATGAGCAGTTCTTC
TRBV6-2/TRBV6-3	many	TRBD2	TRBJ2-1	CASSYRTSGGPQRGPGEQFF	TGTGCCAGCAGTTACCGGACTAGCGGGGGCCCCCAGCGGGGGCCGGGTGAGCAGTTCTTC
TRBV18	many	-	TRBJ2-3	CASSLYEDTQYF	TGTGCCAGCTCATTATACGAAGATACGCAGTATTTT
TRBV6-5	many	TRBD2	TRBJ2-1	CASTKPGLGYNEQFF	TGTGCCAGCACTAAACCGGGACTAGGTTACAATGAGCAGTTCTTC
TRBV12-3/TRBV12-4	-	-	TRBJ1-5	CASSLWGGNEPQHF	TGTGCCAGCAGTTTATGGGGAGGGAATGAGCCCCAGCATTTT
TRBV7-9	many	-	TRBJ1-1	CASSLTREYTEAFF	TGTGCCAGCAGCTTAACCAGGGAATACACTGAAGCTTTCTTT
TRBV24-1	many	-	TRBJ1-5	CATRDGDSNQPQHF	TGTGCCACCAGGGACGGAGATAGCAATCAGCCCCAGCATTTT
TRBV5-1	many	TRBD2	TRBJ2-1	CASSLGTNNEQFF	TGCGCCAGCAGCCTCGGGACTAACAATGAGCAGTTCTTC
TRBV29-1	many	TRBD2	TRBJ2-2	CSVVAGVGGELFF	TGCAGCGTTGTTGCGGGAGTTGGCGGGGAGCTGTTTTTT
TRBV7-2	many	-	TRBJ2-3	CASSLQSIRPDTQYF	TGTGCCAGCAGCCTTCAGTCTATCCGTCCAGATACGCAGTATTTT